Here is one T cell receptor beta chain with its context. These data come from a study of blood T cell repertoires in COVID-19. Study-wide context: Collection of acute and convalescent COVID-19 samples took place in the United States, Italy and Spain. T cells, B-cell-depleted T cells, or PBMCs supplied cDNA or gDNA.

In the study's own analysis: By means of reference gene primer amplification, nucleated cell counts were estimated. Profiling relied on immunoSEQ multiplex PCR, and the TCRdb table lists in-frame clones only, not all of them. That table supplies the V and J calls and clone size; D and trimming were determined from the DNA. The sample lists 150,000 to 160,000 clones; approximately 90% were seen once. This CDR3 contains 10 residues. CDR1 is MDHEN and CDR2 is SYDVKM in the germline V gene. Between the trimmed V and J ends, which lost 9 bases and 5 bases, there was a span of 8 bases. The receptor comes from a woman aged 40 to 50 with acute or convalescent COVID-19. The chain carries TRBV28 and TRBJ2-7; TRBD1 is a possible D gene (6 bases). The sequencing sample was made of peripheral blood. The CDR3 bases are TGTGCCAGTGGGACAAACGAGCAGTACTTC. This encodes CASGTNEQYF.